This T cell receptor beta chain was recovered during a study of T cells and Merkel cell carcinoma outcomes. The CDR3 loop spans 14 amino acids. The germline V gene encodes CDR1 SEHNR and CDR2 FQNEAQ (reference sequence). The ends lost 3 bases at V and 5 bases at J; junction bases unmatched: 3. Sequencing used immunoSEQ multiplex PCR; TCRdb keeps in-frame clones, though not all of them. The repertoire holds around 1,500 clones, with 70% to 90% as singletons. This chain uses TRBV7-9 with TRBJ2-1, with TRBD2 matching 8 bases. The sequence came from a human donor with Merkel cell carcinoma. The source material was tumor tissue from Merkel cell carcinoma. The CDR3 DNA is TGTGCCAGCAGCTTCGGCGGGGGGCACAATGAGCAGTTCTTC. This translates into CASSFGGGHNEQFF. The variable domain in full, completed from reference TRBV7-9 and TRBJ2-1, reads DTGVSQNPRHKITKRGQNVTFRCDPISEHNRLYWYRQTLGQGPEFLTYFQNEAQLEKSRLLSDRFSAERPKGSFSTLEIQRTEQGDSAMYLCASSFGGGHNEQFFGPGTRLTVL.